This record covers a single TCR beta chain. The protocol was immunoSEQ multiplex PCR, while the TCRdb copy is restricted to in-frame clones and leaves out a portion. This table has about 120,000 clones, 89% appearing once. The record originates from a study of T cell responses to AZD1222 COVID-19 vaccine. CDR1 and CDR2 (germline): SGHVS, FQNEAQ. The CDR3 has 18 residues. V shed 5 bases and J 7 bases; nucleotides not matched to a gene: 15. The specimen was peripheral blood, collected on day 0 of AZD1222 vaccination. The J gene is TRBJ2-7, the V gene TRBV7-8, with 15 positions matching TRBD2. The receptor was isolated from an adult in good health. CDR3 in DNA: TGTGCCAGCAGCATCCCGGGACTAGCGGGAGGCATTCCGGGGGAGCAGTACTTC. Translation: CASSIPGLAGGIPGEQYF.